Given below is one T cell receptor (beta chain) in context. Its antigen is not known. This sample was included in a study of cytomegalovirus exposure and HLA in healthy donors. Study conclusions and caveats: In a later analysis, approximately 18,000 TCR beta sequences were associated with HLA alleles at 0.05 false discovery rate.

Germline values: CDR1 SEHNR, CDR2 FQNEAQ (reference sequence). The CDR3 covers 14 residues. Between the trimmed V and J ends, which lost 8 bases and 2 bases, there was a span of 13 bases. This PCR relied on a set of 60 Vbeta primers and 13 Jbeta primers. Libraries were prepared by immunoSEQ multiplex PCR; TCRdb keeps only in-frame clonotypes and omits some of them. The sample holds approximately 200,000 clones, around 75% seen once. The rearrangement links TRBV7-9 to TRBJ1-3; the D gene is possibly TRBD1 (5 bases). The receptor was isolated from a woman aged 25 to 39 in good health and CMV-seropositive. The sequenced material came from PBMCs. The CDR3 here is CASRRVEAGNTIYF. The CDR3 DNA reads TGTGCCAGCCGCAGGGTAGAAGCTGGAAACACCATATATTTT. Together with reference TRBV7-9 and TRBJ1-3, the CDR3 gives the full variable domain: DTGVSQNPRHKITKRGQNVTFRCDPISEHNRLYWYRQTLGQGPEFLTYFQNEAQLEKSRLLSDRFSAERPKGSFSTLEIQRTEQGDSAMYLCASRRVEAGNTIYFGEGSWLTVV.